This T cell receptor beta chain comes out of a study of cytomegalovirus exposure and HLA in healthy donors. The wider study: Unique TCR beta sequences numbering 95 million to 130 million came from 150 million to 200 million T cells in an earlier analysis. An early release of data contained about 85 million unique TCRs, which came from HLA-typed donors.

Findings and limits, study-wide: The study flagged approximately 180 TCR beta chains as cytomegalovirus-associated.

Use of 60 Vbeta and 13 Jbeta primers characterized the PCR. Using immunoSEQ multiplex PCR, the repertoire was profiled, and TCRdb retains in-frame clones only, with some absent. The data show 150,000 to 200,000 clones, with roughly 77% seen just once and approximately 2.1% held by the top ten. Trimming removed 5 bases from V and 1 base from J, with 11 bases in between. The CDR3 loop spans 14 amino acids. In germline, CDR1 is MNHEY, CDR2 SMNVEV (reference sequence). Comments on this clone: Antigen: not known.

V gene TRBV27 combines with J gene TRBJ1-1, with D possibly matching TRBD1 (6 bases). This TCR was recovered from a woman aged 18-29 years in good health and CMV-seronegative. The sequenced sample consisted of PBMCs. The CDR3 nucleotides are TGTGCCAGCAGTCTAATCAGGGGGAACACTGAAGCTTTCTTT. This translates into CASSLIRGNTEAFF.